The T cell receptor beta chain under discussion was sequenced for a study of chemoradiotherapy in HPV16-positive cancers. Study as a whole: Functional T-cell assays on two HPV16-positive patients' cells defined candidate HPV-specific clones and common TCR motifs.

Repertoires were sampled repeatedly during chemoradiotherapy. The study's findings and limits: Candidate HPV-specific clones and E7-related TCR motifs grew in tumor during treatment.

The CDR3 contains 13 residues. V was clipped by 0 bases and J by 4 bases, with 7 bases between them. Germline-derived CDR1 and CDR2 are LGHNA and YSLEER. Regarding this clone: Its antigen is not identified. Other DNA sequences in this sample translate to the same CDR3.

Profiling relied on immunoSEQ multiplex PCR, and the TCRdb table lists in-frame clones only, not all of them. The sample records tens of thousands of clones, over 60% being singletons. Sampling was conducted from a patient who underwent chemoradiotherapy. V gene TRBV4-3 combines with J gene TRBJ2-7; D might be TRBD1 (6 bases). The source of this sequence is a human donor with HPV-associated anogenital cancer. CDR3 region: CASSQEGGYEQYF. The CDR3 region has the DNA TGCGCCAGCAGCCAAGAAGGGGGATACGAGCAGTACTTC.